This T cell receptor (beta chain) originates from a study of blood T cell repertoires in COVID-19 (dated by TCRdb to the early 2020s). In the study overall: Samples covering the acute and convalescent phases of COVID-19 were provided by collaborators in the United States, Italy and Spain. HLA class I and class II types, where available, came from metadata supplied by the sample provider rather than from assay-based typing. The dataset comprised deeply sampled blood TCRbeta repertoires from subjects exposed to, actively infected with, or recovered from COVID-19. Sample metadata almost always included a de-identified subject ID, COVID-19 status, age in years and sex. The repertoires were released in a freely available public database meant as a resource for research on the immune response to SARS-CoV-2. The prospective study material was composed of cDNA or gDNA derived from T cells, B-cell-depleted T cells, or PBMCs. The samples were drawn from two sources: the first 160 participants of the ongoing ImmuneRACE study, and 1,000 to 1,500 subjects contributed by 6 global collaborators.

Overall study results and their limits: The quantity of clinical and demographic metadata differed by source and by participant and was supplied without curation.

Participants in the prospective study were enrolled through a virtual design, were aged roughly 18 to 100 years, and lived in some 24 United States geographic areas. In the prospective study, participants were assigned to cohorts based on the clinical history participants reported in a screening survey and a study questionnaire. Each participant in the prospective study had whole blood, serum and a nasopharyngeal or oropharyngeal swab collected by mobile phlebotomists. Participants in the prospective study had the option to provide additional blood draws and questionnaires over an approximately 2-month period. Before DNA extraction, blood samples from the prospective study were shipped at room temperature or frozen. This clone was observed a single time. Which antigen it targets is not known. No quality values exist for individual bases; no much larger clone is one base distant. V loses 0 bases of germline sequence and J loses 5 bases, and the interval between the two ends is 16 bases. CDR1 and CDR2, looked up from the germline V gene, are SGDLS and YYNGEE. The CDR3 runs 16 amino acids, cysteine and phenylalanine included. The CDR3 DNA has 48 bases and is translated from base 1.

TCRbeta CDR3 regions were amplified from genomic DNA by means of the immunoSEQ Assay, a bias-controlled multiplex PCR. Concerning the study's data processing: The number of nucleated cells in each sample was estimated from the amplification of reference gene primers within the assay. To quantify the absolute abundance of each unique TCRbeta CDR3 rearrangement, sequence reads were collapsed and filtered. For each sample, productive Simpson clonality was calculated as the square root of Simpson's diversity index across productive rearrangements. TCRdb limited this immuneACCESS table to in-frame rearrangements with V and J called. A share of clones is missing; checked studies link under half to unresolved V genes, and the rest is unexplained. V, J and clone size are those of that table, while D and trimming were read from the DNA. In this sample the table shows about 220,000 clones, 85% to 90% of which occur a single time. The ten top clones hold approximately 3.8% of the sample.

The rearranged segments are TRBV9 and TRBJ2-3; the D gene is perhaps TRBD2, on 6 matching bases. The receptor was derived from a woman aged 18 to 35 in a cohort exposed to, infected with or recovered from COVID-19 (not recorded which). Sequencing was performed on PBMCs or T cells enriched from blood (not recorded which). The DNA sequence reads TGTGCCAGCAGCGTAGATGGGAGGCTCGTGGGAGATACGCAGTATTTT. It encodes CASSVDGRLVGDTQYF.